A selection of T cell receptor beta chains follows, all from one sample in a study of identical twins. TCRdb called the 5' RACE reads again in MiXCR, with one record for every CDR3 protein. The repertoire holds 1.5 million to 2 million distinct CDR3 sequences, about 30% seen once, with 0.27% in the top ten. Sequenced input: cord blood. All receptors derive from a newborn girl in good health. The CDR3 runs from the conserved cysteine through the conserved F or W. A D gene is named only where the DNA matches it firmly. The size entry is marked missing in some rows and otherwise reads once, few, many or a size class.

TRBV7-2	TRBJ2-3	.	.	TGTGCCAGCAGCTTGGGGCCGTCGGACGCAGATACGCAGTATTTT	CASSLGPSDADTQYF
TRBV11-2	TRBJ2-5	TRBD2	few	TGTGCCAGCAGCTTATACTTTAGCGGGCAAGAGACCCAGTACTTC	CASSLYFSGQETQYF
TRBV5-1	TRBJ1-1	TRBD1	.	TGCGCCAGCAGCTTGGGGCAGGGGGCCGAAGTAAACACTGAAGCTTTCTTT	CASSLGQGAEVNTEAFF
TRBV6-6	TRBJ2-7	.	.	TGTGCCAGCACAGGGGGGATCTCCTACGAGCAGTACTTC	CASTGGISYEQYF
TRBV5-1	TRBJ2-1	.	.	TGCGCCAGCAGCGGGGGGGCACCGCGGTACAATGAGCAGTTCTTC	CASSGGAPRYNEQFF
TRBV9	TRBJ2-3	TRBD1	.	TGTGCCAGCAGCGTAAGCCGGGGACAGGGGAGAAATACGCAGTATTTT	CASSVSRGQGRNTQYF
TRBV20-1	TRBJ2-3	.	.	TGCAGTGCTAGAGGAATGAGACTCAATACGCAGTATTTT	CSARGMRLNTQYF
TRBV10-3	TRBJ2-7	TRBD2	few	TGTGCCATCAGTTTCACTAGCGGGAATGCCTACGAGCAGTACTTC	CAISFTSGNAYEQYF
TRBV29-1	TRBJ1-3	.	.	TGCAGCGCAAGATCAGGGAGCTCTGGAAACACCATATATTTT	CSARSGSSGNTIYF
TRBV27	TRBJ2-3	.	.	TGTGCCTGCAGTTTGAGAGTCGTAAGCACAGATACGCAGTATTTT	CACSLRVVSTDTQYF
TRBV29-1	TRBJ1-5	.	many	TGCAGCGTTTGGGAGGGAAGCAATCAGCCCCAGCATTTT	CSVWEGSNQPQHF
TRBV20-1	TRBJ1-5	TRBD1	.	TGCAGTGCTAAGGACAGGGGACGGGATAGCAATCAGCCCCAGCATTTT	CSAKDRGRDSNQPQHF
TRBV20-1	TRBJ1-1	.	few	TGCAGGAGCCTCTGGGGCACTGAAGCTTTCTTT	CRSLWGTEAFF
TRBV7-2	TRBJ2-1	TRBD2	.	TGTGCCAGCAGCTTAGGTAGCGGGAGCCCCAATGAGCAGTTCTTC	CASSLGSGSPNEQFF